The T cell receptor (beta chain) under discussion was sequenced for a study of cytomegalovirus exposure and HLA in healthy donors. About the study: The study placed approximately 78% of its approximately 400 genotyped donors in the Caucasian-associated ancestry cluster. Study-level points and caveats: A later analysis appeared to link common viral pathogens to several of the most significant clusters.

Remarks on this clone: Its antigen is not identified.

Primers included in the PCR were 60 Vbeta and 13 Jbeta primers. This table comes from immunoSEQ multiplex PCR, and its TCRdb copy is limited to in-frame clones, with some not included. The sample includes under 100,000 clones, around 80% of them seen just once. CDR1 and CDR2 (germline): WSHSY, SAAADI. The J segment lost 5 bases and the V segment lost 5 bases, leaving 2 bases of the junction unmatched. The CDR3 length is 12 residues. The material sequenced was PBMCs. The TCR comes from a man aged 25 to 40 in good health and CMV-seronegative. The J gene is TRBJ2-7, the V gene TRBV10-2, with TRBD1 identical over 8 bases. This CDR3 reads CASSSGGDEQYF. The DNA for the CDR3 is TGCGCCAGCAGTTCAGGGGGCGACGAGCAGTACTTC.